These 27 T cell receptor beta chains came from one sample sequenced in a study of blood T cells in healthy people across ages. Primers used in a second PCR of roughly 7 to 12 cycles were a sample-barcoded 5' primer and a J-beta primer mix. Via MiXCR, TCRdb re-called the 5' RACE reads, giving one row per CDR3 protein. The sample has some 1.4 million distinct CDR3 sequences; roughly 40% are singletons. The sample comprised blood. The receptors derive from a woman aged 18-30 years in good health.

Remarks on this clonotype: This clone may be a read error of a much larger clone one base away. This chain connects TRBV11-2 to TRBJ2-4, with D possibly TRBD2 on 6 matching bases. The CDR3 length is 16 residues. Looked up from germline, CDR1 is SGHAT and CDR2 is FQNNGV. The CDR3, as DNA: TGTGCCAGCAGCTCAATCCTACCAGGGAGGAGAGAGACCCAGCACTTC. Its translation: CASSSILPGRRETQHF.

The J gene is TRBJ1-2, the V gene TRBV12-5, with a possible D match to TRBD1 (6 bases). The CDR3 extends over 16 amino acids. V was clipped by 2 bases and J by 8 bases, with 21 bases between them. Per the germline V gene, CDR1 is LGHNT and CDR2 is FRNRAP. CDR3 DNA sequence: TGTGCTAGTGGTTTGAGGACAGAGTATTATATAGGCGGCTACACCTTC. Its protein product is CASGLRTEYYIGGYTF.

CDR3 residues: CASSFSSGSGGELFF. The CDR3 DNA reads as TGTGCCAGCAGTTTTTCTAGCGGGAGTGGCGGGGAGCTGTTTTTT. This chain connects TRBV6-4 to TRBJ2-2, with TRBD2 identical over 10 bases. The germline CDR1 and CDR2 sequences are MRHNA and SNTAGT. V trimming: 5 bases; J trimming: 7 bases; junction bases outside the gene matches: 7. The CDR3 extends over 15 amino acids.

Comment on this clonotype: Possible read error: a much larger clone is one base away. The chain combines TRBV29-1 with TRBJ1-2, with 7 bases lining up with TRBD1. Per the germline V gene, CDR1 is SQVTM and CDR2 is ANQGSEA. This CDR3 comprises 11 residues. The CDR3 bases are TGCAGCGGATCCAGGGGGGATGGCTGCACCTTC. Translation: CSGSRGDGCTF.

The genes are TRBV2 and TRBJ1-2; D is unclear. CDR1 and CDR2 from the germline V gene are SNHLY and FYNNEI. V was clipped by 3 bases and J by 2 bases, with 16 bases between them. The CDR3 consists of 16 residues. The CDR3 DNA is TGTGCCAGCAGTGATGAAGTAGTTCTTCAGAACTATGGCTACACCTTC. The encoded protein is CASSDEVVLQNYGYTF.

This clonotype was observed a few times. The rearrangement uses TRBV10-3 and TRBJ2-7; 8 bases are shared with TRBD2. CDR3 size: 17 residues. CDR1 is ENHRY and CDR2 is SYGVKD in the germline V gene. The V gene end was trimmed by 5 bases and the J gene end by 1 base; junction bases not matched to a gene: 13. The CDR3 sequence is CAISITSGGGSSYEQYF. The CDR3 DNA reads TGTGCCATCAGTATAACATCGGGAGGGGGTTCTTCCTACGAGCAGTACTTC.

The chain recombines TRBV5-6 with TRBJ2-7; the D call may be TRBD1 or TRBD2 (6 bases each). Trimming cost V 0 bases and J 7 bases, with 11 bases left between them. This CDR3 has 13 residues. Germline lookup yields CDR1 SGHDT and CDR2 YYEEEE. The CDR3 nucleotides read TGTGCCAGCAGCTTGGGGCGGGACAATGAGCAGTACTTC. This encodes CASSLGRDNEQYF.

This clonotype came up a few times. This rearrangement joins TRBV28 to TRBJ2-7, with TRBD2 as a possible D gene (5 bases). The length of the CDR3 is 16 residues. V was pared by 8 bases and J by 3 bases, with 23 bases between. Germline lookup yields CDR1 MDHEN and CDR2 SYDVKM. The CDR3 protein is CASSRKGPMRDYEQYF. The CDR3 DNA reads as TGTGCCAGCTCAAGGAAAGGGCCGATGAGGGACTACGAGCAGTACTTC.

This chain uses TRBV6-4 with TRBJ1-1; 9 bases agree with TRBD1. The CDR3 sequence is 17 residues long. CDR1 is MRHNA and CDR2 is SNTAGT in the germline V gene. The ends lost 6 bases at V and 1 base at J; junction bases unmatched: 12. The CDR3 here is CASRPEDRGASNTEAFF. As DNA, the CDR3 is TGTGCCAGCAGACCTGAGGACAGGGGTGCTTCGAACACTGAAGCTTTCTTT.

The V gene is TRBV9, the J gene TRBJ2-1; D not resolved. V was shortened by 0 bases and J by 8 bases, with 18 bases between the two germline ends. In germline, CDR1 is SGDLS, CDR2 YYNGEE. The CDR3 is 16 residues long. DNA of the CDR3: TGTGCCAGCAGCGTAGCTCCCTCCAGCTGGCCGGATGAGCAGTTCTTC. This sequence encodes CASSVAPSSWPDEQFF.

This clonotype was seen only a few times. In nucleotides, the CDR3 is TGTGCCAGCAGTGTGGGACAGAAGGCCAACGTCCTGACTTTC. Translation: CASSVGQKANVLTF. The chain links TRBV28 to TRBJ2-6; the match to TRBD1 covers 7 bases. Trimming cost V 5 bases and J 6 bases; bases outside gene matches: 4. The CDR3 contains 14 residues. Germline CDR1 MDHEN, CDR2 SYDVKM. The full variable domain, completed using reference TRBV28 and TRBJ2-6, is DVKVTQSSRYLVKRTGEKVFLECVQDMDHENMFWYRQDPGLGLRLIYFSYDVKMKEKGDIPEGYSVSREKKERFSLILESASTNQTSMYLCASSVGQKANVLTFGAGSRLTVL.

This rearrangement joins TRBV30 to TRBJ2-7, with D tentatively TRBD1 (5 bases). The CDR3 has 12 amino acids. Per germline, CDR1 GTSNPN and CDR2 SVGIG (reference sequence). Trimming left V 2 bases short and J 0 bases short, with 5 bases between. CDR3 in amino acids: CAWSQGSYEQYF. The CDR3 DNA reads TGTGCCTGGAGTCAGGGCTCCTACGAGCAGTACTTC.

A remark on this clonotype: Germline and junction disagree at one end, which may indicate a read error. V gene TRBV12-3 or TRBV12-4 combines with J gene TRBJ2-7; D uncertain. The CDR3 covers 12 residues. CDR3: CASSLRSCEQYF. The CDR3 nucleotides are TGTGCCAGCAGTTTAAGGTCCTGCGAGCAGTACTTC.

A remark on this clonotype: A far larger clone is off by one base, so a read error is likely. The chain uses TRBV19 and TRBJ1-2; no firm D call. V was clipped by 11 bases and J by 6 bases, with 10 bases between them. This CDR3 is 10 amino acids long. Germline V gives CDR1 LNHDA, CDR2 SQIVND (reference sequence). The CDR3 is CAGKGHGYTF. Written as DNA, the CDR3 is TGTGCCGGTAAAGGACATGGCTACACCTTC.

V gene TRBV20-1 combines with J gene TRBJ2-3, with 13 nucleotides matching TRBD2. The J segment lost 4 bases and the V segment lost 5 bases, leaving 6 bases of the junction unmatched. In germline, CDR1 is DFQATT, CDR2 SNEGSKA (reference sequence). CDR3 length equals 15 residues. CDR3 loop: CSASGLAGSADTQYF. CDR3 in DNA: TGCAGTGCTTCGGGACTAGCGGGGTCGGCAGATACGCAGTATTTT.

The CDR3 region is CASGKNTEAFF. CDR3 bases: TGTGCCAGCGGCAAGAACACTGAAGCTTTCTTT. The chain employs TRBV3-1 and TRBJ1-1; D is ambiguous. Looked up from germline, CDR1 is LGHDT and CDR2 is YNNKEL (reference sequence). Trimming took 8 bases from V and 1 from J, leaving 5 bases between them. This CDR3 has 11 residues.

The chain uses TRBV14 and TRBJ2-5; D uncertain. The better agreement between TRBJ2-7 and the DNA end casts doubt on the J call. Germline V lookup: CDR1 SGHDN, CDR2 FVKESK. The CDR3 length is 14 residues. In nucleotides, the CDR3 is TGTGCCAGCAGCCAAGTGGACGGAGATGACGAGCAGTACTTC. Its translation is CASSQVDGDDEQYF.

This clonotype was picked up a small number of times. The J gene is TRBJ1-5, the V gene TRBV7-2; D perhaps matches TRBD1 (5 bases). Germline-derived CDR1 and CDR2 are SGHTA and FQGNSA. CDR3 size: 13 residues. Trimming removed 1 base from V and 15 bases from J, with 16 bases in between. The CDR3: CASSLGPDSAGHF. Here the CDR3 DNA reads TGTGCCAGCAGCTTAGGACCCGACAGCGCCGGGCATTTT.

This clonotype was counted only a few times. The gene calls are TRBV7-2 and TRBJ1-2; D is possibly TRBD1 (5 bases). V dropped 2 bases and J dropped 7 bases, with 14 bases sitting between them. The V gene's germline CDR1 is SGHTA and CDR2 FQGNSA. This CDR3 has 14 residues. CDR3 protein: CASSLKGLRGGYTF. The DNA of the CDR3 is TGTGCCAGCAGCTTAAAAGGGTTGAGGGGTGGCTACACCTTC. The whole variable domain, remainder taken from reference TRBV7-2 and TRBJ1-2, is GAGVSQSPSNKVTEKGKDVELRCDPISGHTALYWYRQSLGQGLEFLIYFQGNSAPDKSGLPSDRFSAERTGGSVSTLTIQRTQQEDSAVYLCASSLKGLRGGYTFGSGTRLTVV.

This clonotype was counted only a few times. The chain joins TRBV5-6 to TRBJ2-5; 7 positions agree with TRBD1. Looked up from germline, CDR1 is SGHDT and CDR2 is YYEEEE. CDR3 length: 15 residues. The trim removed 4 bases at V and 7 bases at J, leaving 13 bases unmatched. DNA for the CDR3: TGTGCCAGCAGCCCATTTGGACAGGAGTTCTTGACCCAGTACTTC. The encoded protein is CASSPFGQEFLTQYF.

The chain recombines TRBV6-5 with TRBJ2-1; D is possibly TRBD1 or TRBD2 (5 bases each). This CDR3 contains 14 residues. Per the germline V gene, CDR1 is MNHEY and CDR2 is SVGAGI. The V end was cut by 7 bases, the J end by 10 bases, with 20 bases between. In DNA, the CDR3 is TGTGCCAGCACTAAGGGACGTCTAGAGGGCGAGCAGTTCTTC. Translated: CASTKGRLEGEQFF.

Here the CDR3 reads CSALRDPSTNEQFF. DNA for the CDR3: TGCAGTGCTCTCCGGGACCCCTCGACTAATGAGCAGTTCTTC. The chain recombines TRBV20-1 with TRBJ2-1; the D call may be TRBD1 or TRBD2 (5 bases each). CDR1 is DFQATT and CDR2 is SNEGSKA in the germline V gene (reference sequence). CDR3 size: 14 residues. Trimming pared 5 bases from V and 7 bases from J, leaving 18 bases between.

In this sample, this clonotype turned up many times. The chain joins TRBV12-3 or TRBV12-4 to TRBJ2-5; TRBD1 is a possible D gene (6 bases). The ends were cut back, 2 bases at V and 6 bases at J, with 7 bases in the middle. The CDR3 is made up of 12 amino acids. The CDR3 DNA sequence: TGTGCCAGCAGTTTACAGGGGAAGACCCAGTACTTC. Amino acid sequence: CASSLQGKTQYF.

This rearrangement joins TRBV24-1 to TRBJ2-7, with a tentative D call TRBD1 (6 bases). Germline CDR1 is KGHDR and CDR2 is SFDVKD. Trimming stripped 5 bases from V and 7 bases from J, with 14 bases between. CDR3 length equals 13 residues. The CDR3 sequence: CATSGTADNEQYF. For the CDR3, the DNA is TGTGCCACCAGTGGGACAGCAGACAATGAGCAGTACTTC.

The chain links TRBV10-3 to TRBJ2-4; TRBD1 might be the D (7 bases). This CDR3 contains 14 residues. Trimming took 8 bases from V and 13 from J, leaving 24 bases between them. CDR1 is ENHRY, CDR2 SYGVKD, per germline. The CDR3 loop is CAILGTERGGEQYF. DNA for the CDR3: TGTGCCATCCTCGGGACAGAACGGGGAGGAGAGCAGTACTTC.

This clonotype occurred a few times. The rearrangement joins TRBV29-1 to TRBJ2-3; D perhaps matches TRBD2 (6 bases). The CDR3 sequence is 15 residues long. V was cut by 2 bases and J by 0 bases, with 12 bases left in between. From germline, CDR1 is SQVTM and CDR2 ANQGSEA. CDR3 in DNA: TGCAGCGTTGAATTTTACGGGGGAAGCACAGATACGCAGTATTTT. It specifies CSVEFYGGSTDTQYF.

This chain connects TRBV3-1 to TRBJ2-7, with TRBD2 as a possible D gene (5 bases). CDR1 and CDR2 (germline): LGHDT, YNNKEL (reference sequence). The V end was cut by 4 bases, the J end by 0 bases, with 13 bases between. The length of the CDR3 is 15 residues. The chain's CDR3 is CASSPEEGSSYEQYF. DNA for the CDR3: TGTGCCAGCAGCCCGGAGGAAGGTAGCTCCTACGAGCAGTACTTC.